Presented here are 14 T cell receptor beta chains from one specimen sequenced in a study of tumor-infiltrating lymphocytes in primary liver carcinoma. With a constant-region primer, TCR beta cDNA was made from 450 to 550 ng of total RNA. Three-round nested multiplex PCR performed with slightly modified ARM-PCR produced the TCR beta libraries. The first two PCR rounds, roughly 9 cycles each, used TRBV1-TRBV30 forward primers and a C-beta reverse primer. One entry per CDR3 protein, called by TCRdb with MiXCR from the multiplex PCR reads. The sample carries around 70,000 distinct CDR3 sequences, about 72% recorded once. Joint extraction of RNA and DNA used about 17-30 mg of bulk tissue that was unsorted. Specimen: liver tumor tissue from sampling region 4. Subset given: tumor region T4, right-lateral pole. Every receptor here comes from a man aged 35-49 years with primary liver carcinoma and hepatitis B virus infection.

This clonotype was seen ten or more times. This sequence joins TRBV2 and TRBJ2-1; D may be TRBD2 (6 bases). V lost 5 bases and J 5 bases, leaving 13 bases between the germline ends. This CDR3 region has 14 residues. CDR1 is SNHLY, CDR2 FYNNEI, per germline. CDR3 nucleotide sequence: TGTGCCAGCAGTCTCCGGGAGTGGGACAATGAGCAGTTCTTC. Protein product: CASSLREWDNEQFF.

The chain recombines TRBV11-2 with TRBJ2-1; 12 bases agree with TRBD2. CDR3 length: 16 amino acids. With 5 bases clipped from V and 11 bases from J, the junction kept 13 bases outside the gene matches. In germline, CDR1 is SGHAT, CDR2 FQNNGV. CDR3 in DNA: TGTGCCAGCAGCCTTCGACTAGCGGGAGATTTGAATAAGCAGTTCTTC. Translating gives CASSLRLAGDLNKQFF. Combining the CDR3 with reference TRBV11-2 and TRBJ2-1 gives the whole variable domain EAGVAQSPRYKIIEKRQSVAFWCNPISGHATLYWYQQILGQGPKLLIQFQNNGVVDDSQLPKDRFSAERLKGVDSTLKIQPAKLEDSAVYLCASSLRLAGDLNKQFFGPGTRLTVL.

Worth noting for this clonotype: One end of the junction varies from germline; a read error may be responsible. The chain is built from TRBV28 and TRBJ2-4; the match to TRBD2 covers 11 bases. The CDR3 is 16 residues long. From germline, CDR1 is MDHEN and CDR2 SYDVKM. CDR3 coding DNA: TGTGCCAGCAGTTCCCCTGGGACTAGCGGCATAAACATTCAGTATTTC. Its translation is CASSSPGTSGINIQYF.

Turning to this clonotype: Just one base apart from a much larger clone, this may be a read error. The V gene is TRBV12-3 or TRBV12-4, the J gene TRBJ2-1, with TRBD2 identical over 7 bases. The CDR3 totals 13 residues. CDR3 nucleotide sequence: TGTGCCAGCAGTCCGACTAGCACCAATGAGCAGTTATTC. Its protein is CASSPTSTNEQLF.

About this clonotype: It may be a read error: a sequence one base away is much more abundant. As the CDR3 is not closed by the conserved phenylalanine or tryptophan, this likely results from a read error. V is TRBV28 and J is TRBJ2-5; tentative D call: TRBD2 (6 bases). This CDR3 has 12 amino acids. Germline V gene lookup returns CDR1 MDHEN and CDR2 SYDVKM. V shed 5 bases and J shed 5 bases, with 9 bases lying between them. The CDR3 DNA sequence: TGTGCCAGCAGTGACGGAGGGGAGACCCAGTACTCC. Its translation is CASSDGGETQYS.

CDR3 sequence: CASGAPGLRSYEQYF. DNA of the CDR3: TGTGCCAGTGGGGCTCCGGGACTGAGATCCTACGAGCAGTACTTC. The rearrangement joins TRBV6-1 to TRBJ2-7; tentative D call: TRBD2 (6 bases). Trimming stripped 9 bases from V and 1 base from J, with 19 bases between. This CDR3 comprises 15 residues. CDR1 is MNHNS, CDR2 SASEGT, per germline.

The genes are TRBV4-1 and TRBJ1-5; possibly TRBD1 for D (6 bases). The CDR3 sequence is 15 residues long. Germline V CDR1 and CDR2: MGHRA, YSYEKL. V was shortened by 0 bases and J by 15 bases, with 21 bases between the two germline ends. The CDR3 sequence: CASSQDITGWQPRHF. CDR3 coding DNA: TGCGCCAGCAGCCAAGATATCACAGGGTGGCAGCCCAGGCATTTT.

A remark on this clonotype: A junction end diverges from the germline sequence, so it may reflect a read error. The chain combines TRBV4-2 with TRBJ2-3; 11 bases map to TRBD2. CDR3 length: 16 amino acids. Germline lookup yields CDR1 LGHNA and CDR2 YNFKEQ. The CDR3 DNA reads TGTGTCAGCCGCCTCGGACTAGCGGGCGGCCCAGATTCGCAGTATTTT. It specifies CVSRLGLAGGPDSQYF.

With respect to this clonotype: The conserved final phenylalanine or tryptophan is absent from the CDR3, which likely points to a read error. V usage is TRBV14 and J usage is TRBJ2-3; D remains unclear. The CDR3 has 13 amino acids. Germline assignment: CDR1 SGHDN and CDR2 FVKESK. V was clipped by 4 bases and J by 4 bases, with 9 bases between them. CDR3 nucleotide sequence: TGTGCCAGCAGCCGAGTCGGCCCAGATACGCAGTATCTT. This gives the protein CASSRVGPDTQYL.

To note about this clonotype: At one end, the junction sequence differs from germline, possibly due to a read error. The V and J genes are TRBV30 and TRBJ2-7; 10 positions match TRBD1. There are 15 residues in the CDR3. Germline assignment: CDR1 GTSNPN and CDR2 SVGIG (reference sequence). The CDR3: CAGSFWTGGSYEQYF. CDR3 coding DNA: TGTGCCGGGAGTTTTTGGACAGGGGGCTCCTACGAGCAGTACTTC.

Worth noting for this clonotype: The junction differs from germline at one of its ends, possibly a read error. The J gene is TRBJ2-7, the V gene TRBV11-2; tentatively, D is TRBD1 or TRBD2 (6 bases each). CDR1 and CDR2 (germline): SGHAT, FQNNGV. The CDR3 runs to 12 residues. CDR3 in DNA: TGTGCCAACAGCTCAGGGGTTAGCGGGCAGTACTTC. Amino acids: CANSSGVSGQYF.

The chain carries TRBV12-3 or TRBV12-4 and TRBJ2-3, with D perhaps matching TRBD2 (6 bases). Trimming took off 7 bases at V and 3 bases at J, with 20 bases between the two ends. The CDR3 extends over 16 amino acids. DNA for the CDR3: TGTGCCAGCACTTCCGGACTAAATGGTGGTACAGATACGCAGTATTTT. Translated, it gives CASTSGLNGGTDTQYF.

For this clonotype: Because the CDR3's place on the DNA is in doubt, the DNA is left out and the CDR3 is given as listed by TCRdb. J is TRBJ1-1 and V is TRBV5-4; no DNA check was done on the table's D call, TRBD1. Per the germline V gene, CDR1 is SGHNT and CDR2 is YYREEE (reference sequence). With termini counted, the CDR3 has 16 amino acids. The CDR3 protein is CASSFGPGTGNTEAFF.

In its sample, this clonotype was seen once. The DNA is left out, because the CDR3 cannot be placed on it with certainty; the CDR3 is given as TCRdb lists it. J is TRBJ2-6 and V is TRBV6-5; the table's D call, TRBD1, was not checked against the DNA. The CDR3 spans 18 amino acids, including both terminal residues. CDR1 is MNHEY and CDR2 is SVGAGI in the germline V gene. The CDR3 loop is CAISLWRGMKDGANVLTF.